This T cell receptor beta chain was documented in a study of blood T cells in healthy people across ages. The authors ran a second PCR of 7 to 11 cycles using a sample-barcoded 5' primer and a J-beta primer mix. From the 5' RACE reads, TCRdb called clonotypes with MiXCR, one entry per CDR3 protein. The table includes more than 900,000 distinct CDR3 sequences, 25% to 35% detected once. This sample was shared with a second study, whose subject was T cells of mothers and their children.

This receptor was obtained from a woman in her 40s in good health. Sequenced material: blood.

CDR3 protein: CASSQLNSNNGYEQYF. The DNA for the CDR3 is TGCGCCAGCAGCCAACTTAACTCGAATAACGGCTACGAGCAGTACTTC. This chain joins TRBV4-1 and TRBJ2-7, with unresolved D. There are 16 residues in the CDR3. Looked up from germline, CDR1 is MGHRA and CDR2 is YSYEKL. Trimming removed 2 bases from V and 3 bases from J, with 17 bases in between.